A single sample gave rise to the 30 T cell receptor beta chains below, sequenced in a study of T-cell reconstitution after alpha-beta-depleted transplantation in children. Unique molecular identifiers were used in preparing the TCRbeta library. TCRdb ran MiXCR on the PCR reads and lists one entry per CDR3 protein. This sample yields fewer than 700,000 distinct CDR3 sequences, of which under 15% are seen a single time; about 2.2% belongs to the top ten. The sequencing here drew on PBMCs, mostly from graft donor cells, taken 360 days after TCRalphabeta/CD19-depleted stem cell transplant. All receptors come from a male patient between 5 and 17 years old who had a stem cell transplant for acute myeloid leukemia, so the T cells may come from the graft donor.

This clonotype was found many times. V is TRBV3-1 and J is TRBJ1-5, with D perhaps matching TRBD1 (5 bases). The CDR3 covers 17 residues. The V end lost 1 base, the J end lost 2 bases, and 15 bases lay between the germline ends. The V gene's germline CDR1 is LGHDT and CDR2 YNNKEL (reference sequence). The chain's CDR3 is CASSQVQGRGGNQPQHF. The CDR3 nucleotides read TGTGCCAGCAGCCAAGTGCAGGGCCGAGGGGGCAATCAGCCCCAGCATTTT.

A few counts support this clonotype. The chain joins TRBV7-8 to TRBJ2-7, with a weak D call TRBD1 (5 bases). CDR1 and CDR2 from the germline V gene are SGHVS and FQNEAQ. The CDR3 covers 14 residues. Trimming took off 5 bases at V and 4 bases at J, with 15 bases between the two ends. The CDR3 sequence is CASSPQGILYEQYF. CDR3 in DNA: TGTGCCAGCAGCCCCCAGGGTATCCTATACGAGCAGTACTTC.

The V and J genes are TRBV28 and TRBJ2-5; D is unresolved. Trimming cost V 3 bases and J 4 bases, with 9 bases left between them. Germline values: CDR1 MDHEN, CDR2 SYDVKM. The CDR3 totals 13 residues. The CDR3 spells CASSFLGRETQYF. In DNA, the CDR3 is TGTGCCAGCAGTTTTTTAGGGCGAGAGACCCAGTACTTC.

This clonotype was recorded a few times. The genes are TRBV18 and TRBJ2-3; D tentatively fits TRBD1 or TRBD2 (5 bases each). This CDR3 comprises 15 residues. CDR1 and CDR2 (germline): KGHSH, LQKENI. Trimming took off 8 bases at V and 0 bases at J, with 15 bases between the two ends. CDR3 sequence: CASTLGTPSTDTQYF. CDR3 in DNA: TGTGCCAGCACCCTCGGGACGCCTAGCACAGATACGCAGTATTTT. The whole variable domain, remainder taken from reference TRBV18 and TRBJ2-3, is NAGVMQNPRHLVRRRGQEARLRCSPMKGHSHVYWYRQLPEEGLKFMVYLQKENIIDESGMPKERFSAEFPKEGPSILRIQQVVRGDSAAYFCASTLGTPSTDTQYFGPGTRLTVL.

This clonotype was seen a handful of times. The chain combines TRBV7-3 with TRBJ2-1; 9 positions agree with TRBD2. With 5 bases clipped from V and 8 bases from J, the junction kept 22 bases outside the gene matches. Germline CDR1 and CDR2: SGHTA and FQGTGA. There are 19 residues in the CDR3. CDR3 coding DNA: TGTGCCAGCAGCCGGCTGGTACCGGGACTAGCAGTAGGGGGAGATGAGCAGTTCTTC. This translates into CASSRLVPGLAVGGDEQFF.

This clonotype was found a few times. V gene TRBV27 combines with J gene TRBJ2-1; 10 positions agree with TRBD2. V was clipped by 6 bases and J by 4 bases; unmatched bases: 9. CDR1 MNHEY and CDR2 SMNVEV come from the germline V gene (reference sequence). The CDR3 runs 16 residues. The CDR3 DNA is TGTGCCAGCAGCCCTCTAGCGGGAGCTATTTACAATGAGCAGTTCTTC. As protein: CASSPLAGAIYNEQFF.

The V call is TRBV19, the J call TRBJ1-1; D possibly corresponds to TRBD1 (5 bases). Trimming removed 3 bases at V and 6 bases at J, with 20 bases between. Germline assignment: CDR1 LNHDA and CDR2 SQIVND (reference sequence). CDR3 length: 16 residues. This chain's CDR3 is CASSILRGRAESEAFF. CDR3 sequence (DNA): TGTGCCAGTAGTATCCTAAGAGGCAGGGCGGAATCTGAAGCTTTCTTT.

V usage is TRBV4-3 and J usage is TRBJ2-1, with 7 bases identical to TRBD2. The CDR3 spans 14 residues. V dropped 4 bases and J dropped 9; count of bases not matched to a gene: 9. From germline, CDR1 is LGHNA and CDR2 YSLEER. The CDR3 DNA sequence: TGCGCCAGCAGCCTCCGGCGGGAGCAAAGTGAGCAGTTCTTC. The encoded protein is CASSLRREQSEQFF.

This clonotype was counted between two and nine times. V is TRBV5-1 and J is TRBJ2-2; D ambiguous. This CDR3 has 15 residues. Per germline, CDR1 SGHRS and CDR2 YFSETQ. V lost 0 bases to trimming and J lost 2 bases, with 8 bases between them. CDR3 nucleotide sequence: TGCGCCAGCAGCTTGGTACAGCTTAACACCGGGGAGCTGTTTTTT. This encodes CASSLVQLNTGELFF.

This clonotype was detected only a few times. This rearrangement joins TRBV20-1 to TRBJ1-5, with D possibly matching TRBD1 (6 bases). Germline V gene lookup returns CDR1 DFQATT and CDR2 SNEGSKA (reference sequence). Between the trimmed V and J ends, which lost 5 bases and 3 bases, there was a span of 14 bases. The CDR3 consists of 14 residues. In nucleotides, the CDR3 is TGCAGTGCTGCCGACAGGCGCCACAATCAGCCCCAGCATTTT. It encodes CSAADRRHNQPQHF.

This clonotype was seen at least ten times. The DNA of the CDR3 is TGTGCCAGCAGTTTGGACAGGGGGCTCAACGAGCAGTACTTC. Residues: CASSLDRGLNEQYF. V and J are TRBV27 and TRBJ2-7; 11 bases match TRBD1. The V and J ends lost 3 bases and 5 bases, in that order; junction bases with no gene match: 3. The germline V gene has CDR1 MNHEY and CDR2 SMNVEV (reference sequence). This CDR3 comprises 14 residues.

The CDR3 nucleotides read TGTGCCAGCAGCCACTTGGTTGAGCAGTTCTTC. Its translation: CASSHLVEQFF. V is TRBV5-6 and J is TRBJ2-1; no reliable D call. This CDR3 spans 11 amino acids. The germline V gene has CDR1 SGHDT and CDR2 YYEEEE. V was clipped by 4 bases and J by 9 bases, with 8 bases between them. Variable domain in full (rest from reference TRBV5-6 and TRBJ2-1): DAGVTQSPTHLIKTRGQQVTLRCSPKSGHDTVSWYQQALGQGPQFIFQYYEEEERQRGNFPDRFSGHQFPNYSSELNVNALLLGDSALYLCASSHLVEQFFGPGTRLTVL.

This chain links TRBV7-2 with TRBJ2-1; D remains unclear. The CDR3 consists of 14 residues. V gave up 5 bases and J gave up 7 bases, with 15 bases separating them. The germline V gene encodes CDR1 SGHTA and CDR2 FQGNSA. CDR3: CASSAHPHKNEQFF. In nucleotides, the CDR3 is TGTGCCAGCAGCGCCCACCCCCATAAAAATGAGCAGTTCTTC.

This clonotype was observed many times. The chain carries TRBV11-1 and TRBJ2-1; possible D gene TRBD1, 6 bases. Germline V gives CDR1 SGHAT, CDR2 FQDESV (reference sequence). V dropped 4 bases and J dropped 4 bases, with 8 bases sitting between them. This CDR3 comprises 13 residues. The CDR3 sequence is CASSSQGYNEQFF. The CDR3 bases are TGTGCCAGCAGCTCCCAGGGGTACAATGAGCAGTTCTTC.

The chain combines TRBV18 with TRBJ2-3; D might be TRBD2 (5 bases). Germline V lookup: CDR1 KGHSH, CDR2 LQKENI. This CDR3 contains 14 residues. V was pared by 6 bases and J by 4 bases, with 14 bases between. In DNA, the CDR3 is TGTGCCAGCTCGAAGGAGGCCGGAGCAGATACGCAGTATTTT. It yields the protein CASSKEAGADTQYF.

This chain connects TRBV29-1 to TRBJ1-1; D is uncertain. Trimming left V 3 bases short and J 0 bases short, with 11 bases between. CDR1 and CDR2 (germline): SQVTM, ANQGSEA. The CDR3 contains 14 residues. The CDR3 bases are TGCAGCGTTGAGGGCCGACGCATGAACACTGAAGCTTTCTTT. Translated, it gives CSVEGRRMNTEAFF.

This rearrangement joins TRBV6-2 or TRBV6-3 to TRBJ2-1, with 7 nucleotides matching TRBD2. The germline gives CDR1 MNHEY, CDR2 SVGEGT. V lost 2 bases to trimming and J lost 7 bases; unmatched junction nucleotides: 11. CDR3 size: 16 residues. CDR3 region: CASSYQTSRQTNEQFF. CDR3 bases: TGTGCCAGCAGTTACCAGACTAGCCGACAAACGAATGAGCAGTTCTTC.

This CDR3 is CSARGGPRSGANVLTF. In DNA form, the CDR3 reads TGCAGTGCTAGGGGCGGGCCTCGCTCTGGGGCCAACGTCCTGACTTTC. The rearrangement joins TRBV20-1 to TRBJ2-6, with a possible D match to TRBD2 (5 bases). The V gene lost 3 bases and the J gene lost 0 bases, with 12 bases spanning the gap. The germline gives CDR1 DFQATT, CDR2 SNEGSKA (reference sequence). This CDR3 spans 16 amino acids.

J is TRBJ2-3 and V is TRBV5-4, with TRBD2 matching 10 bases. This CDR3 has 20 amino acids. Germline CDR1 is SGHNT and CDR2 is YYREEE (reference sequence). Losses at the gene ends were 0 bases for V and 2 bases for J; bases not matched to a gene: 15. CDR3 bases: TGTGCCAGCAGCTTGGGACTAGCGGGCCCCTACTTTTCAAACACAGATACGCAGTATTTT. This translates into CASSLGLAGPYFSNTDTQYF.

CDR3 nucleotides: TGCGCCAGCAGCTTGGAGAGAGTAGCGCATATCACAGATACGCAGTATTTT. This gives the protein CASSLERVAHITDTQYF. This chain uses TRBV5-1 with TRBJ2-3; possibly TRBD2 for D (5 bases). Germline CDR1 is SGHRS and CDR2 is YFSETQ. Trimming stripped 0 bases from V and 2 bases from J, with 16 bases between. This CDR3 has 17 residues.

This clonotype was observed at least ten times. The rearrangement links TRBV27 to TRBJ2-3; no clear D. Germline V gene lookup returns CDR1 MNHEY and CDR2 SMNVEV (reference sequence). V lost 5 bases to trimming and J lost 1 base, with 10 bases between them. The CDR3 extends over 14 amino acids. The DNA for the CDR3 is TGTGCCAGCAGTCCCCTGGTAGGCACAGATACGCAGTATTTT. Translating it yields CASSPLVGTDTQYF.

The table lists this clonotype with a few counts. CDR3 region: CATSLAGGPADTQYF. DNA of the CDR3: TGTGCCACCAGCCTAGCGGGAGGGCCCGCAGATACGCAGTATTTT. The chain links TRBV24-1 to TRBJ2-3; the match to TRBD2 covers 12 bases. The trim removed 7 bases at V and 4 bases at J, leaving 5 bases unmatched. The germline gives CDR1 KGHDR, CDR2 SFDVKD. This CDR3 has 15 amino acids.

The chain is built from TRBV27 and TRBJ2-1; D possibly matches TRBD1 or TRBD2 (7 bases each). Germline V gene sequence: CDR1 MNHEY, CDR2 SMNVEV (reference sequence). CDR3 size: 18 residues. V was trimmed by 2 bases and J by 2 bases, leaving 19 bases between them. CDR3 DNA: TGTGCCAGCAGTTTAAGGGGGGGGACAGTTCCCCCCTACAATGAGCAGTTCTTC. It translates to CASSLRGGTVPPYNEQFF.

This sequence joins TRBV20-1 and TRBJ2-1; D remains unclear. The CDR3 runs 14 residues. V was pared by 3 bases and J by 1 base, with 10 bases between. Looked up from germline, CDR1 is DFQATT and CDR2 is SNEGSKA (reference sequence). The CDR3 bases are TGCAGTGCTAGTGGCCTTGAGTCCTACAATGAGCAGTTCTTC. Encoded protein: CSASGLESYNEQFF.

The V gene is TRBV15, the J gene TRBJ2-7; D possibly corresponds to TRBD2 (6 bases). The CDR3 totals 15 residues. V was trimmed by 0 bases and J by 2 bases, leaving 11 bases between them. The germline CDR1 and CDR2 sequences are LNHNV and YYDKDF (reference sequence). CDR3 coding DNA: TGTGCCACCAGCAGAGATCACGGGGGTACCTACGAGCAGTACTTC. Protein sequence: CATSRDHGGTYEQYF. The full variable domain, with the rest looked up from reference TRBV15 and TRBJ2-7, is DAMVIQNPRYQVTQFGKPVTLSCSQTLNHNVMYWYQQKSSQAPKLLFHYYDKDFNNEADTPDNFQSRRPNTSFCFLDIRSPGLGDTAMYLCATSRDHGGTYEQYFGPGTRLTVT.

The V call is TRBV19, the J call TRBJ2-2; D may be TRBD1 or TRBD2 (5 bases each). CDR1 is LNHDA, CDR2 SQIVND, per germline (reference sequence). The V end was cut by 3 bases, the J end by 6 bases, with 8 bases between. This CDR3 comprises 13 residues. CDR3 sequence reads: CASSIWGSGELFF. For the CDR3, the DNA is TGTGCCAGTAGTATCTGGGGGTCCGGGGAGCTGTTTTTT. The whole variable domain, filled in from reference TRBV19 and TRBJ2-2, reads DGGITQSPKYLFRKEGQNVTLSCEQNLNHDAMYWYRQDPGQGLRLIYYSQIVNDFQKGDIAEGYSVSREKKESFPLTVTSAQKNPTAFYLCASSIWGSGELFFGEGSRLTVL.

This clonotype was detected many times. The gene calls are TRBV28 and TRBJ2-7; D is undetermined. Trimming took 2 bases from V and 0 from J, leaving 8 bases between them. Germline V lookup: CDR1 MDHEN, CDR2 SYDVKM. The CDR3 consists of 14 residues. The CDR3 protein is CASSLRAPSYEQYF. The CDR3, as DNA: TGTGCCAGCAGTTTACGAGCACCCTCCTACGAGCAGTACTTC.

This rearrangement joins TRBV10-3 to TRBJ2-2; no definite D call. The germline V and J ends were trimmed by 2 bases and 9 bases, with 10 bases remaining between them. Germline CDR1 ENHRY, CDR2 SYGVKD. This CDR3 region has 13 residues. CDR3 nucleotides: TGTGCCATCAGTGAGCTGGGAATTCGGGAGCTGTTTTTT. Its translation: CAISELGIRELFF.

J is TRBJ2-4 and V is TRBV12-3 or TRBV12-4, with 8 nucleotides matching TRBD1. The CDR3 has 17 residues. The V segment lost 2 bases and the J segment 8 bases; nucleotides outside the gene matches: 14. The DNA of the CDR3 is TGTGCCAGCAGTTTATTCTTTCCGATGACAGGGGTAGACATTCAGTACTTC. This translates into CASSLFFPMTGVDIQYF.

This sequence joins TRBV28 and TRBJ1-5; D call uncertain. Looked up from germline, CDR1 is MDHEN and CDR2 is SYDVKM. V shed 2 bases and J shed 0 bases, with 8 bases lying between them. This CDR3 has 15 amino acids. As DNA, the CDR3 is TGTGCCAGCAGTTTAAGACGGTTTAGCAATCAGCCCCAGCATTTT. Translating it yields CASSLRRFSNQPQHF.